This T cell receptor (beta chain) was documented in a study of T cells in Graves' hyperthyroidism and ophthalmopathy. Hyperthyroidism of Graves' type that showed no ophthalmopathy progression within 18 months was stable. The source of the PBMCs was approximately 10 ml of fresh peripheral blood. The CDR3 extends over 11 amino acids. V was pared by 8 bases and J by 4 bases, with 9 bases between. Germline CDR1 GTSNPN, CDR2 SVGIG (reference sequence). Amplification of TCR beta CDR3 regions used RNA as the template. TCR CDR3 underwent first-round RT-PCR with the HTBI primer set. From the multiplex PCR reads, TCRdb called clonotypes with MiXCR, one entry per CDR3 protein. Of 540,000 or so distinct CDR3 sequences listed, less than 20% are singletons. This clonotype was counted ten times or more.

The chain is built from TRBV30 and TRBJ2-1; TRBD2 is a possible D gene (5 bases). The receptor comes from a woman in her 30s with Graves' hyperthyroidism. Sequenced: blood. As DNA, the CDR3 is TGTGCCCGGACTCTGTACAATGAGCAGTTCTTC. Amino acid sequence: CARTLYNEQFF.